The rows below give T cell receptor beta chains drawn from one sample of a study of cytomegalovirus exposure and HLA in healthy donors. Repertoires were generated with immunoSEQ multiplex PCR, while TCRdb's copy carries only in-frame clones and drops some. The table includes about 150,000 clones, around 82% detected once. The sample taken for sequencing was PBMCs. The receptors derive from a boy aged 2 to 10 in good health and CMV-seronegative. Each CDR3 is given with its conserved first and last residue. The order of the fields is CDR3 protein, J gene, V gene.

CASSPREGKDTQYF | TRBJ2-3 | TRBV9
CASSSTWERSGSGNDIGELFF | TRBJ2-2 | TRBV7-6
CASSPLQMAQETQYF | TRBJ2-5 | TRBV4-1
CASSTPTSGIISYNEQFF | TRBJ2-1 | TRBV2
CASIPDEGYGYTF | TRBJ1-2 | TRBV6-1
CASSQSRLAGSQCTQYF | TRBJ2-3 | TRBV23-1
CARTSAQPVLDTQYF | TRBJ2-3 | TRBV5-1
CASSQGGSYTDTQYF | TRBJ2-3 | TRBV4-1
CSVVVGLHSYEQYF | TRBJ2-7 | TRBV29-1
CASGTGPYSGANVLTF | TRBJ2-6 | TRBV27
CASSIYPPVGTKTTEAFF | TRBJ1-1 | TRBV21-1
CASRAGTGATGELFF | TRBJ2-2 | TRBV4-1
CASSVRTSGSNEQFF | TRBJ2-1 | TRBV5-1
CASSYVPAGSLGEQFF | TRBJ2-1 | TRBV6-5
CASSSDRVDEKLFF | TRBJ1-4 | TRBV5-1
CASNRDRVWNEQFF | TRBJ2-1 | TRBV2
CASSFRDYRDNEQFF | TRBJ2-1 | TRBV5-1
CASSTYLAGGVGDTQYF | TRBJ2-3 | TRBV19
CATGRDVTNTEAFF | TRBJ1-1 | TRBV7-3
CASSSKTALNTEAFF | TRBJ1-1 | TRBV27
CSVELVTAGGPSEQYF | TRBJ2-7 | TRBV29-1
CASSSKDRGPYNEQFF | TRBJ2-1 | TRBV13
CASTSGGDEQYF | TRBJ2-7 | TRBV5-1
CSVEDVQGTLGYTF | TRBJ1-2 | TRBV29-1